The 32 T cell receptor beta chains listed next were all sequenced from one sample in a study of blood T cell repertoires in COVID-19 (TCRdb year 2020). Libraries were made using the immunoSEQ multiplex PCR assay. TCRdb mirrors the immuneACCESS table, restricted to in-frame sequences. Some clones are absent from its copies; in checked studies, under half trace to an unresolved V gene, and the reason for the others is unknown. This sample comprises hundreds of thousands of clones, roughly 83% of them detected only once. Of the sample, under 3% falls within the top ten clones. The specimen sequenced was peripheral blood. The source of these receptors is a woman between 70 and 85 years old with active or convalescent COVID-19.

The CDR3 reads CASSVTATSTDTQYF. CDR3 DNA: TGTGCCAGCAGTGTAACGGCGACTAGCACAGATACGCAGTATTTT. The chain couples TRBV7-6 to TRBJ2-3; D is ambiguous. Per the germline V gene, CDR1 is SGHVS and CDR2 is FNYEAQ. Between the trimmed V and J ends, which lost 6 bases and 0 bases, there was a span of 13 bases. CDR3 length: 15 residues.

Ten or more counts support this clone. The chain links TRBV5-4 to TRBJ1-2; TRBD1 is a possible D gene (5 bases). CDR1 and CDR2 (germline): SGHNT, YYREEE (reference sequence). Trimming pared 5 bases from V and 4 bases from J, leaving 12 bases between. The CDR3 runs to 13 residues. In DNA, the CDR3 is TGTGCCAGCAGGGCGACAGCTAGCTATGGCTACACCTTC. Amino acids: CASRATASYGYTF.

This sequence joins TRBV10-3 and TRBJ1-2, with 11 bases fitting TRBD1. The CDR3 extends over 13 amino acids. With V trimmed by 7 bases and J by 7 bases, 5 bases remained unmatched. Germline V lookup: CDR1 ENHRY, CDR2 SYGVKD. CDR3 DNA: TGTGCCATCACCCGGACAGGGGGCGTTGGCTACACCTTC. It encodes CAITRTGGVGYTF.

The rearrangement joins TRBV29-1 to TRBJ2-5; 7 bases line up with TRBD1. Trimming took 6 bases from V and 1 from J; bases not matched to a gene: 8. The length of the CDR3 is 14 residues. The germline V gene has CDR1 SQVTM and CDR2 ANQGSEA. This CDR3 is CSVPLDRIQETQYF. As DNA, the CDR3 is TGCAGCGTCCCGCTGGACAGGATCCAAGAGACCCAGTACTTC.

This sequence joins TRBV7-6 and TRBJ1-1; 9 bases match TRBD1. The CDR3 has 13 amino acids. Germline loops: CDR1 SGHVS, CDR2 FNYEAQ. Trimming at V came to 5 bases and at J to 4 bases, leaving 2 bases not matched to a gene. The CDR3 loop reads CASSLTGGTEAFF. The CDR3 DNA reads as TGTGCCAGCAGCCTGACAGGGGGCACTGAAGCTTTCTTT.

This clone occurred once. The rearrangement uses TRBV29-1 and TRBJ1-1; no definite D call. Trimming removed 7 bases from V and 1 base from J, with 4 bases in between. In germline, CDR1 is SQVTM, CDR2 ANQGSEA. The CDR3 consists of 10 residues. The CDR3 loop is CSGQNTEAFF. The CDR3 DNA sequence: TGCAGCGGACAGAACACTGAAGCTTTCTTT. Variable domain in full (rest from reference TRBV29-1 and TRBJ1-1): SAVISQKPSRDICQRGTSLTIQCQVDSQVTMMFWYRQQPGQSLTLIATANQGSEATYESGFVIDKFPISRPNLTFSTLTVSNMSPEDSSIYLCSGQNTEAFFGQGTRLTVV.

The chain has TRBV27 and TRBJ2-7, with D possibly TRBD1 on 5 matching bases. Germline V gene sequence: CDR1 MNHEY, CDR2 SMNVEV (reference sequence). The CDR3 has 13 residues. Trimming removed 3 bases from V and 2 bases from J, with 8 bases in between. The CDR3 sequence: CASSLQGTYEQYF. CDR3 bases: TGTGCCAGCAGTTTGCAGGGAACCTACGAGCAGTACTTC.

CDR3 sequence (DNA): TGCAGCGGCTCTAGTCGGGGGGGCCATAATGAGCAGTTCTTC. This gives the protein CSGSSRGGHNEQFF. The rearrangement uses TRBV29-1 and TRBJ2-1; TRBD2 agrees at 8 bases. Losses at the gene ends were 7 bases for V and 7 bases for J; bases not matched to a gene: 12. Germline lookup yields CDR1 SQVTM and CDR2 ANQGSEA. The CDR3 has 14 amino acids.

The gene calls are TRBV18 and TRBJ2-4, with TRBD1 identical over 8 bases. Trimming at V came to 6 bases and at J to 5 bases, leaving 6 bases not matched to a gene. CDR1 is KGHSH, CDR2 LQKENI, per germline. This CDR3 region has 14 residues. CDR3 region: CASSPLQGENIQYF. In DNA, the CDR3 is TGTGCCAGCTCCCCCTTACAGGGGGAAAACATTCAGTACTTC.

CDR3 in amino acids: CASSLESSGIPYEQYF. The CDR3 DNA is TGCGCCAGCAGCTTGGAGTCTAGCGGGATACCCTACGAGCAGTACTTC. The J gene is TRBJ2-7, the V gene TRBV5-1, with 9 positions matching TRBD2. Germline CDR1 is SGHRS and CDR2 is YFSETQ. V lost 0 bases and J lost 2; bases outside the gene matches: 6. The CDR3 runs to 16 residues.

This chain links TRBV10-2 with TRBJ2-2, with D uncertain. CDR1 WSHSY and CDR2 SAAADI come from the germline V gene. The V gene lost 3 bases and the J gene lost 0 bases, with 8 bases spanning the gap. The CDR3 runs to 15 residues. CDR3 nucleotides: TGCGCCAGCAGTGATCTCGCGGCGAACACCGGGGAGCTGTTTTTT. Translated, it gives CASSDLAANTGELFF.

The chain uses TRBV5-1 and TRBJ2-7, with D tentatively TRBD2 (6 bases). CDR1 is SGHRS and CDR2 is YFSETQ in the germline V gene. The CDR3 consists of 15 residues. The V and J ends lost 0 bases and 0 bases respectively, with 10 bases between them. In DNA, the CDR3 is TGCGCCAGCAGCTTGGAACGGAGGGTCTCCTACGAGCAGTACTTC. Encoded protein: CASSLERRVSYEQYF.

The chain couples TRBV19 to TRBJ2-7, with 8 positions matching TRBD2. Unmatched junction bases numbered 10, after V lost 6 bases and J lost 3 bases. CDR1 and CDR2 from the germline V gene are LNHDA and SQIVND (reference sequence). This CDR3 is 15 amino acids long. The CDR3 nucleotides are TGTGCCAGTAGGGTCTCGGGACTAGGGAACTACGAGCAGTACTTC. Translating gives CASRVSGLGNYEQYF.

The rearrangement uses TRBV7-9 and TRBJ2-5, with 11 bases identical to TRBD2. Trimming took 0 bases from V and 2 from J; bases not matched to a gene: 5. This CDR3 has 17 amino acids. Germline CDR1 reads SEHNR; CDR2 reads FQNEAQ (reference sequence). The CDR3 DNA reads TGTGCCAGCAGCTTAGCGCAGACTAGCGGGATTCAAGAGACCCAGTACTTC. It encodes CASSLAQTSGIQETQYF.

This clone is a singleton in its sample. V gene TRBV24-1 combines with J gene TRBJ2-1; TRBD2 matches 10 bases. CDR1 and CDR2 (germline): KGHDR, SFDVKD. J was trimmed by 5 bases and V by 9 bases; bases with no gene match: 6. This CDR3 comprises 14 residues. The CDR3 region has the DNA TGTGCCACCCGAGCGGGGGGGCGGGACAATGAGCAGTTCTTC. This sequence encodes CATRAGGRDNEQFF.

There are a few counts of this clone. The rearrangement links TRBV11-1 to TRBJ2-1, with 7 positions matching TRBD2. This CDR3 is built from 16 residues. The J segment lost 3 bases and the V segment lost 1 base, leaving 6 bases of the junction unmatched. The V gene's germline CDR1 is SGHAT and CDR2 FQDESV (reference sequence). The DNA of the CDR3 is TGTGCCAGCAGCTTAGATTTGGCTAGCGGCTACAATGAGCAGTTCTTC. Translating gives CASSLDLASGYNEQFF.

The CDR3 protein is CASSPSGSGANVLTF. The CDR3 nucleotides are TGCGCCAGCAGCCCCTCGGGCTCTGGGGCCAACGTCCTGACTTTC. The chain carries TRBV5-1 and TRBJ2-6; no definite D call. The CDR3 has 15 residues. The V end was cut by 4 bases, the J end by 0 bases, with 8 bases between. Per germline, CDR1 SGHRS and CDR2 YFSETQ.

This chain uses TRBV28 with TRBJ1-5; D remains unclear. Germline V CDR1 and CDR2: MDHEN, SYDVKM. The V end was cut by 1 base, the J end by 0 bases, with 7 bases between. CDR3 length equals 15 residues. CDR3 bases: TGTGCCAGCAGTTTATCTAAGCTTAGCAATCAGCCCCAGCATTTT. Its translation is CASSLSKLSNQPQHF.

J is TRBJ1-4 and V is TRBV6-2 or TRBV6-3, with 7 nucleotides matching TRBD1. V was clipped by 5 bases and J by 7 bases; unmatched bases: 7. Germline values: CDR1 MNHEY, CDR2 SVGEGT. The length of the CDR3 is 14 residues. In DNA, the CDR3 is TGTGCCAGCAGTCCCGGGACAGCTGGTGAAAAACTGTTTTTT. It is translated as CASSPGTAGEKLFF.

The chain combines TRBV5-5 with TRBJ1-1; 9 nucleotides line up with TRBD1. V shed 2 bases, J shed 11 bases, and the junction held 10 bases outside the gene matches. Germline CDR1 is SGHKS and CDR2 is YYEKEE (reference sequence). The CDR3 has 14 residues. The CDR3: CASSFNRDRVEAFF. In DNA, the CDR3 is TGTGCCAGCAGCTTCAACCGGGACAGGGTCGAGGCTTTCTTT.

The V call is TRBV28, the J call TRBJ2-1, with 7 bases fitting TRBD2. CDR3 length equals 14 residues. Germline CDR1 reads MDHEN; CDR2 reads SYDVKM. J gave up 1 base and V 7 bases, and 4 bases lay outside the gene matches. CDR3: CASMGGGSYNEQFF. CDR3 DNA sequence: TGTGCCAGCATGGGGGGGGGATCCTACAATGAGCAGTTCTTC.

The J gene is TRBJ2-7, the V gene TRBV5-6, with a tentative D call TRBD1 (5 bases). The V end was cut by 3 bases, the J end by 4 bases, with 8 bases between. Germline V gene lookup returns CDR1 SGHDT and CDR2 YYEEEE. The CDR3 is made up of 12 amino acids. CDR3 nucleotide sequence: TGTGCCAGCAGCTCCAGGGATTACGAGCAGTACTTC. Translation: CASSSRDYEQYF.

The chain is built from TRBV9 and TRBJ2-3, with 8 positions matching TRBD2. The CDR3 length is 16 residues. The V gene's germline CDR1 is SGDLS and CDR2 YYNGEE. V lost 0 bases and J lost 0; bases outside the gene matches: 3. The CDR3 spells CASSVGGRPSTDTQYF. CDR3 nucleotides: TGTGCCAGCAGCGTAGGCGGGAGGCCTAGCACAGATACGCAGTATTTT.

This clone turned up a few times. The V gene is TRBV7-6, the J gene TRBJ1-3; D is undetermined. Trimming removed 5 bases from V and 0 bases from J, with 14 bases in between. Germline loops: CDR1 SGHVS, CDR2 FNYEAQ. The CDR3 covers 16 residues. The CDR3 bases are TGTGCCAGCAGCCCCTGGCAAAGTACCTCTGGAAACACCATATATTTT. Its protein product is CASSPWQSTSGNTIYF.

This clone was picked up one time. This sequence joins TRBV3-1 (or the pseudogene TRBV3-2) and TRBJ1-2; maybe TRBD1 (5 bases). This CDR3 is built from 14 residues. Germline-derived CDR1 and CDR2 are LGHDT and YNNKEL (reference sequence). V shed 4 bases and J shed 4 bases, with 13 bases lying between them. The CDR3 loop is CASSLNAGFYGYTF. The DNA of the CDR3 is TGTGCCAGCAGCCTTAATGCAGGGTTCTATGGCTACACCTTC.

The chain carries TRBV13 and TRBJ2-3, with 7 bases aligning to TRBD1. Germline CDR1 PRHDT, CDR2 FYEKMQ (reference sequence). V was pared by 7 bases and J by 1 base, with 8 bases of the junction left unmatched. The CDR3 runs to 15 residues. Here the CDR3 DNA reads TGTGCCAGCACCCTACTAGGGACAGGCACAGATACGCAGTATTTT. Translated, it gives CASTLLGTGTDTQYF.

V and J are TRBV2 and TRBJ2-3; 14 positions match TRBD2. The J segment lost 8 bases and the V segment lost 5 bases, leaving 6 bases of the junction unmatched. Germline CDR1 and CDR2: SNHLY and FYNNEI. The CDR3 covers 15 residues. The CDR3 loop reads CASSRLAGGQSTQYF. CDR3 coding DNA: TGTGCCAGCAGTCGACTAGCGGGGGGGCAGAGTACGCAGTATTTT.

This rearrangement joins TRBV7-9 to TRBJ1-1, with D possibly matching TRBD1 (5 bases). The V and J ends lost 3 bases and 3 bases respectively, with 14 bases between them. CDR3 length: 15 residues. Germline CDR1 and CDR2: SEHNR and FQNEAQ (reference sequence). The CDR3 DNA follows: TGTGCCAGCAGCTTGAGGGGATCGGGGGACACTGAAGCTTTCTTT. Its protein product is CASSLRGSGDTEAFF.

As DNA, the CDR3 is TGTGCCAGCAGCTCGCAGCAAGAGACCCAGTACTTC. Translated, it gives CASSSQQETQYF. The V gene is TRBV5-4, the J gene TRBJ2-5, with D uncertain. Trimming took 3 bases from V and 2 from J, leaving 5 bases between them. This CDR3 contains 12 residues. Germline-derived CDR1 and CDR2 are SGHNT and YYREEE (reference sequence).

The V call is TRBV9, the J call TRBJ2-3; D possibly corresponds to TRBD2 (5 bases). The CDR3 contains 15 residues. Germline V gene data show CDR1 as SGDLS and CDR2 as YYNGEE. Trimming stripped 4 bases from V and 0 bases from J, with 12 bases between. CDR3 sequence reads: CASSPRRTSTDTQYF. The CDR3 nucleotides read TGTGCCAGCAGCCCCCGGAGGACTAGCACAGATACGCAGTATTTT.

The chain couples TRBV5-1 to TRBJ2-3, with D perhaps TRBD2 (6 bases). Germline values: CDR1 SGHRS, CDR2 YFSETQ. The CDR3 extends over 16 amino acids. Trimming stripped 5 bases from V and 3 bases from J, with 19 bases between. CDR3 nucleotides: TGCGCCAGCAGAGTTGGTAAGGACTACGATACAGATACGCAGTATTTT. Encoded protein: CASRVGKDYDTDTQYF.

Worth noting for this clone: A much larger clone differs from this one at a single base, so this may be a read error. This rearrangement joins TRBV6-5 to TRBJ2-1; no definite D call. Germline V gene data show CDR1 as MNHEY and CDR2 as SVGAGI. Trimming pared 8 bases from V and 0 bases from J, leaving 8 bases between. The CDR3 has 13 residues. The CDR3 is CASRRSSYNEQFF. The CDR3, as DNA: TGTGCCAGCCGGCGGAGCTCCTACAATGAGCAGTTCTTC.